This entry features one T cell receptor (beta chain) sequence. The record originates from a study of blood T cell repertoires in COVID-19. Overall study context: Sites across the United States, Italy and Spain contributed samples from acute and convalescent COVID-19. Sample material is recorded as cDNA or gDNA derived from T cells, B-cell-depleted T cells, or PBMCs.

The V gene end was trimmed by 3 bases and the J gene end by 5 bases; junction bases not matched to a gene: 3. The CDR3 sequence is 13 residues long. Germline V gene data show CDR1 as SNHLY and CDR2 as FYNNEI. Original data processing: Estimated nucleated cell counts came from reference gene primer amplification. Using immunoSEQ multiplex PCR, the repertoire was profiled, and TCRdb retains in-frame clones only, with some absent. V and J calls and clone size are copied from that table; D and trimming were computed from the DNA. The sample carries about 180,000 clones, approximately 90% recorded once. Sequenced input: peripheral blood. This TCR derives from a woman younger than 45 with active or convalescent COVID-19. This chain links TRBV2 with TRBJ2-7; 8 nucleotides line up with TRBD1. In nucleotides, the CDR3 is TGTGCCAGCAGTGAGGTGACAGGGGACGAGCAGTACTTC. This codes for CASSEVTGDEQYF.